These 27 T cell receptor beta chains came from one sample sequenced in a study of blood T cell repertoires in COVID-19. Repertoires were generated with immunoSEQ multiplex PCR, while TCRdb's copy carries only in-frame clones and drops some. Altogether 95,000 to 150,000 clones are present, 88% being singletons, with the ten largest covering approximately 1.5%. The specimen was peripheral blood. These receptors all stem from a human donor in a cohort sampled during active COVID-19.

CDR3 sequence: CASSRSGRSYEQYF. CDR3 coding DNA: TGTGCCAGCAGCCGTAGCGGTCGCTCCTACGAGCAGTACTTC. The chain links TRBV7-9 to TRBJ2-7; D is perhaps TRBD2 (6 bases). Germline loops: CDR1 SEHNR, CDR2 FQNEAQ (reference sequence). V shed 5 bases and J shed 0 bases, with 11 bases lying between them. The CDR3 spans 14 residues.

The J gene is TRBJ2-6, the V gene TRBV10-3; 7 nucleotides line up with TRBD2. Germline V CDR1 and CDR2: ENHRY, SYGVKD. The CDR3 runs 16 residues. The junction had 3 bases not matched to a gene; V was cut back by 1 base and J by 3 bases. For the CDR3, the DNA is TGTGCCATCAGTGAGTGGGAGGGCCGTGGGGCCAACGTCCTGACTTTC. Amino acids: CAISEWEGRGANVLTF.

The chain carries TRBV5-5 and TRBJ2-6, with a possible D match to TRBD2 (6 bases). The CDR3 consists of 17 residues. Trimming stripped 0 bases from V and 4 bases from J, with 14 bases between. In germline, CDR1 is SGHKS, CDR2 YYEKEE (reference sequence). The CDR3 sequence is CASSLGVGRSGANVLTF. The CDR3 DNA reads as TGTGCCAGCAGCTTGGGGGTCGGGAGATCAGGGGCCAACGTCCTGACTTTC. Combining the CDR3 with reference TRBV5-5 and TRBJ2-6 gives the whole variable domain DAGVTQSPTHLIKTRGQQVTLRCSPISGHKSVSWYQQVLGQGPQFIFQYYEKEERGRGNFPDRFSARQFPNYSSELNVNALLLGDSALYLCASSLGVGRSGANVLTFGAGSRLTVL.

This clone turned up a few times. CDR3 amino acids: CAWSVRPNGQPQHF. In nucleotides, the CDR3 is TGTGCCTGGAGTGTACGACCTAACGGGCAGCCCCAGCATTTT. This chain links TRBV30 with TRBJ1-5, with D uncertain. The CDR3 totals 14 residues. Trimming pared 0 bases from V and 7 bases from J, leaving 13 bases between. The germline V gene has CDR1 GTSNPN and CDR2 SVGIG (reference sequence).

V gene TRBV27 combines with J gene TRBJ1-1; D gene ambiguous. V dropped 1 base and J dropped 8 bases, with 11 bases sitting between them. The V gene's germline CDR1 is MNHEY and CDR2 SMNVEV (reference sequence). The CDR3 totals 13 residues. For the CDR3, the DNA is TGTGCCAGCAGTTTATTCGACGGCGGCGAAGCTTTCTTT. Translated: CASSLFDGGEAFF.

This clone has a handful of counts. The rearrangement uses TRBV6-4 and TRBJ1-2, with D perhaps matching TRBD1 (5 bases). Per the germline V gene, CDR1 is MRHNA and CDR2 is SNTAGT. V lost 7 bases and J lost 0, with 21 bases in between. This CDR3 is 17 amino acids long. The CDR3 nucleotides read TGTGCCAGCACTCCCACCCGCCGGGGGAAAGCTAACTATGGCTACACCTTC. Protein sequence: CASTPTRRGKANYGYTF.

Written as DNA, the CDR3 is TGTGCCACCAGCAGAGGTCAAGACTGGCCCTACAATGAGCAGTTCTTC. It is translated as CATSRGQDWPYNEQFF. This chain uses TRBV15 with TRBJ2-1; D gene ambiguous. Trimming shortened V by 1 base and J by 2 bases, and 12 bases separated the two germline ends. The CDR3 is made up of 16 amino acids. Germline V gene sequence: CDR1 LNHNV, CDR2 YYDKDF (reference sequence). The whole variable domain, remainder taken from reference TRBV15 and TRBJ2-1, is DAMVIQNPRYQVTQFGKPVTLSCSQTLNHNVMYWYQQKSSQAPKLLFHYYDKDFNNEADTPDNFQSRRPNTSFCFLDIRSPGLGDTAMYLCATSRGQDWPYNEQFFGPGTRLTVL.

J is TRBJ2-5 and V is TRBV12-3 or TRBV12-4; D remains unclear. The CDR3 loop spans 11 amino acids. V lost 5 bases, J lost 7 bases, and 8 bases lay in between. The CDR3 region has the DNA TGTGCCAGCAGTCCAGGTGGGACCCAGTACTTC. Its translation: CASSPGGTQYF.

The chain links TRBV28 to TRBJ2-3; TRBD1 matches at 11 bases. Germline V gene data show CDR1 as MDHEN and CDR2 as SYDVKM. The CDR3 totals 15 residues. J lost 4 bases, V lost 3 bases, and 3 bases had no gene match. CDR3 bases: TGTGCCAGCAGTTTCCGGACAGGGGGCTCAGATACGCAGTATTTT. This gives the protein CASSFRTGGSDTQYF.

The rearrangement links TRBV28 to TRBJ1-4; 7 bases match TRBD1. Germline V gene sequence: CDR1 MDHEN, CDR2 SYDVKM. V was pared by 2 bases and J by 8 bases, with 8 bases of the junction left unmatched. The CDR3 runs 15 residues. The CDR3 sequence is CASSLETGLREKLFF. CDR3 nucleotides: TGTGCCAGCAGTTTAGAGACAGGGTTGAGAGAAAAACTGTTTTTT. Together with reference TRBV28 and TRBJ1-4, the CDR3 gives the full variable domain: DVKVTQSSRYLVKRTGEKVFLECVQDMDHENMFWYRQDPGLGLRLIYFSYDVKMKEKGDIPEGYSVSREKKERFSLILESASTNQTSMYLCASSLETGLREKLFFGSGTQLSVL.

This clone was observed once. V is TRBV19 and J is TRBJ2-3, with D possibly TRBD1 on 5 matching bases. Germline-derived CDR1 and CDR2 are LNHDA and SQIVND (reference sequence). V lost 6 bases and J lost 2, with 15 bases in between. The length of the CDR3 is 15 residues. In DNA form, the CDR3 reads TGTGCCAGTAGCCTTACAGGTGTCCCCACAGATACGCAGTATTTT. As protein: CASSLTGVPTDTQYF.

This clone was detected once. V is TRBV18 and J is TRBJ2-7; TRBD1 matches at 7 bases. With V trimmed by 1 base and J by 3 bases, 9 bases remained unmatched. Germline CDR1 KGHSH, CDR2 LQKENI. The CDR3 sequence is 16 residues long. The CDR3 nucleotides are TGTGCCAGCTCACCACTCTCGGAAGGGGGCCGCTACGAGCAGTACTTC. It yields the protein CASSPLSEGGRYEQYF.

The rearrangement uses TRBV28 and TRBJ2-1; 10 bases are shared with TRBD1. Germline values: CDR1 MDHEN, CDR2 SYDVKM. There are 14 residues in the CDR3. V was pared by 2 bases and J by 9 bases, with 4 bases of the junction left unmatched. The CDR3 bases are TGTGCCAGCAGTTTAGGTGGGGACAGGGGTGAGCAGTTCTTC. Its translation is CASSLGGDRGEQFF.

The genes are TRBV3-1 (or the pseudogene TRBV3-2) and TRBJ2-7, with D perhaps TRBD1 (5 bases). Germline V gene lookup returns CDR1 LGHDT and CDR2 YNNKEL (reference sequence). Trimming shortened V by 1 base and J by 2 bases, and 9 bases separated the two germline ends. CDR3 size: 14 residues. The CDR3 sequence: CASSQGAGTYEQYF. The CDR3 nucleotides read TGTGCCAGCAGCCAAGGGGCAGGGACCTACGAGCAGTACTTC.

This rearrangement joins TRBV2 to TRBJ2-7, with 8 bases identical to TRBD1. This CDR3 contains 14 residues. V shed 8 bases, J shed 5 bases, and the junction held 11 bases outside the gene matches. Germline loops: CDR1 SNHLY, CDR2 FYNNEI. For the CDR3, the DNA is TGTGCCAGCGGACAGGGAGGTTTATTGGACGAGCAGTACTTC. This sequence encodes CASGQGGLLDEQYF.

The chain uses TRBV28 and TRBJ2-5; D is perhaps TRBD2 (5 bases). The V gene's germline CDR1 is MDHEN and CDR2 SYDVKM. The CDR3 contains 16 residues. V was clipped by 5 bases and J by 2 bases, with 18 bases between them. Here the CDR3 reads CASSHPRGAVQETQYF. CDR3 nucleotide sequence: TGTGCCAGCAGTCACCCTAGAGGAGCGGTACAAGAGACCCAGTACTTC.

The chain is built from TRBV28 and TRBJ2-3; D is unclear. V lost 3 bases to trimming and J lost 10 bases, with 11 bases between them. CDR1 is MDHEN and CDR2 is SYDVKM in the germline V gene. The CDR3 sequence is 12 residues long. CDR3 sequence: CASSLTPRAQYF. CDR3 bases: TGTGCCAGCAGTTTGACTCCTCGTGCGCAGTATTTT.

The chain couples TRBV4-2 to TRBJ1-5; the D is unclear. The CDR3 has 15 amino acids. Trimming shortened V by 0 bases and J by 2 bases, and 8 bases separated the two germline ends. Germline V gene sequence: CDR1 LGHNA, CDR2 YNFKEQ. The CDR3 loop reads CASSQEAAGNQPQHF. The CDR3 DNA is TGTGCCAGCAGCCAAGAAGCGGCGGGCAATCAGCCCCAGCATTTT.

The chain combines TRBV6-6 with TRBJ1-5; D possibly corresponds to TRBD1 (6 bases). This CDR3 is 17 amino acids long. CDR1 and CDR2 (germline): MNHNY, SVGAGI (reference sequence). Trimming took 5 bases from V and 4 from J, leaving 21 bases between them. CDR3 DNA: TGTGCCAGCAGTCGTGACGGAAGGGGGGGGGCAAATCAGCCCCAGCATTTT. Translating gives CASSRDGRGGANQPQHF.

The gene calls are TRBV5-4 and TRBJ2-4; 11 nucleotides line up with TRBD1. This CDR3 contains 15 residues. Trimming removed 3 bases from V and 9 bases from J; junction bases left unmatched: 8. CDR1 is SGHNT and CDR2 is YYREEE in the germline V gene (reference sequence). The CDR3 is CASSSGQGVLGIQYF. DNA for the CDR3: TGTGCCAGCAGCTCGGGACAGGGGGTTTTGGGCATTCAGTACTTC.

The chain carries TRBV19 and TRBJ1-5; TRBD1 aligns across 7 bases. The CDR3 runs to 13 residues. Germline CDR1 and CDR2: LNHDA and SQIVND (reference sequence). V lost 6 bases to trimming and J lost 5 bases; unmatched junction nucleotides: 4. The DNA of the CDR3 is TGTGCCAGTAGAGGGACAGAGTATCAGCCCCAGCATTTT. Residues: CASRGTEYQPQHF.

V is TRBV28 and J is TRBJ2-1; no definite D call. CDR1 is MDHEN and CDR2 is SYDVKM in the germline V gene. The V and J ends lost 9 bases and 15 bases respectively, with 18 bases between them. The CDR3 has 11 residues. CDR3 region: CASTIVGVWFF. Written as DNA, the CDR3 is TGTGCCAGTACAATCGTAGGAGTTTGGTTCTTC.

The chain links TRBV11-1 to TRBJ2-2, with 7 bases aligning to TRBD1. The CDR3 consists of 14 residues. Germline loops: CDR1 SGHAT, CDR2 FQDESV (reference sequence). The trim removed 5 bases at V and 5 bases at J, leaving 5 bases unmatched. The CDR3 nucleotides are TGTGCCAGCAGCCACCAGACAGGGACCGGGGAGCTGTTTTTT. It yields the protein CASSHQTGTGELFF. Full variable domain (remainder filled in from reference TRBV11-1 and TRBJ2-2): EAEVAQSPRYKITEKSQAVAFWCDPISGHATLYWYRQILGQGPELLVQFQDESVVDDSQLPKDRFSAERLKGVDSTLKIQPAELGDSAMYLCASSHQTGTGELFFGEGSRLTVL.

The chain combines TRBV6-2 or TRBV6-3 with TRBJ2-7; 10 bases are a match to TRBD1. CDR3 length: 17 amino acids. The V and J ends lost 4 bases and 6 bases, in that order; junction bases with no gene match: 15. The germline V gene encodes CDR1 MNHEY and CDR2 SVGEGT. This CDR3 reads CASSSGTGVGGGSEQYF. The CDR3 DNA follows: TGTGCCAGCAGTTCCGGGACAGGGGTTGGCGGTGGGTCCGAGCAGTACTTC.

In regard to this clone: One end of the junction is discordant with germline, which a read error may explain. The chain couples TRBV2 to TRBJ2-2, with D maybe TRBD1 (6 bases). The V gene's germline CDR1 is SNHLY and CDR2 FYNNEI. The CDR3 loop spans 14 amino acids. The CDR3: CAGRQAAATGELFF. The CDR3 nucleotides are TGTGCCGGCAGACAGGCCGCGGCCACCGGGGAGCTGTTTTTT.

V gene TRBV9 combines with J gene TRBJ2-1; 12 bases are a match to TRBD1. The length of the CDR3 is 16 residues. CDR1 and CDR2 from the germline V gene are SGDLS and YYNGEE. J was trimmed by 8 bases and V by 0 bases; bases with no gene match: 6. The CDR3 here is CASSVGPGQGAYEQFF. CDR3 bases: TGTGCCAGCAGCGTAGGACCGGGACAGGGGGCGTATGAGCAGTTCTTC.

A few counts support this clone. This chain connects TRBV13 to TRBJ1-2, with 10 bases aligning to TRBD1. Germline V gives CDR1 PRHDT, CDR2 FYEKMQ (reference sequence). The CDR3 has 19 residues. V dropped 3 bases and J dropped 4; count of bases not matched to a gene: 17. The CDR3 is CASSLRVLTGGYSGYGYTF. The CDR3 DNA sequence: TGTGCCAGCAGCTTGCGGGTATTGACAGGGGGCTATTCGGGCTATGGCTACACCTTC.